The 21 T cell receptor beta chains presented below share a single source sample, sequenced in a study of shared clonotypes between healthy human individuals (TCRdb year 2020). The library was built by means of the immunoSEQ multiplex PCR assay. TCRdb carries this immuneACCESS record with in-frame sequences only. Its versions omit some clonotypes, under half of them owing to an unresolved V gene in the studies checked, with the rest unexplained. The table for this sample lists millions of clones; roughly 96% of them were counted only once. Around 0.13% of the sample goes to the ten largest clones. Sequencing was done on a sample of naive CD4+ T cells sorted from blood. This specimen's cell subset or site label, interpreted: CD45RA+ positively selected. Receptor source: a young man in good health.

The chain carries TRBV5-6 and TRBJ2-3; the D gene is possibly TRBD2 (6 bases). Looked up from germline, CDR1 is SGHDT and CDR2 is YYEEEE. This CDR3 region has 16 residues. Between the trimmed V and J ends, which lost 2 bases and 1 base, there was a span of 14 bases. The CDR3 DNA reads TGTGCCAGCAGCTTTTCAGGGTGGGGGGGCACAGATACGCAGTATTTT. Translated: CASSFSGWGGTDTQYF.

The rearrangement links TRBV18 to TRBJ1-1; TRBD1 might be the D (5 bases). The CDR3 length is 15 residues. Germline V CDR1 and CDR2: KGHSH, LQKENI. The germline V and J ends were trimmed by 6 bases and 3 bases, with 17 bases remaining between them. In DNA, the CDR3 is TGTGCCAGCTCGCTAAACCAGGGAGGGTACACTGAAGCTTTCTTT. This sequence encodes CASSLNQGGYTEAFF.

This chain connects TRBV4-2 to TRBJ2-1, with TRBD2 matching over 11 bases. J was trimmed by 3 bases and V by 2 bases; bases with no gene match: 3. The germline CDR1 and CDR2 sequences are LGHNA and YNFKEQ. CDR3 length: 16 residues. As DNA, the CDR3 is TGTGCCAGCAGCCAAACGACTAGCGGGGTCTACAATGAGCAGTTCTTC. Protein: CASSQTTSGVYNEQFF.

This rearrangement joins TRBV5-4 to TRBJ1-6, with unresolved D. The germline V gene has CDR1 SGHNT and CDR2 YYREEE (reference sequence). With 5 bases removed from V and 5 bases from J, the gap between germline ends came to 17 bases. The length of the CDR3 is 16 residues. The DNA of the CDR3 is TGTGCCAGCAGAATGATCCCCGGGCCCAATAATTCACCCCTCCACTTT. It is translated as CASRMIPGPNNSPLHF.

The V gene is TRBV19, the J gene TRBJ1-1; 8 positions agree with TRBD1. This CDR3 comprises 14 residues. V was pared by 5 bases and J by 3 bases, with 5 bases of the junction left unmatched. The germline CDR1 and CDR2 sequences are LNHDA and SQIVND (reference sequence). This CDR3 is CASSLRTGYTEAFF. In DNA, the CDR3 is TGTGCCAGTAGTTTACGGACAGGGTACACTGAAGCTTTCTTT.

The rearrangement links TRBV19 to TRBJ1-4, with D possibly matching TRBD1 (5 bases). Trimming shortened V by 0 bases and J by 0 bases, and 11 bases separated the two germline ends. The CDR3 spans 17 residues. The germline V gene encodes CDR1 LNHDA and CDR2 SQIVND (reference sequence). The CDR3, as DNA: TGTGCCAGTAGTATAGATCGTAAGACAGCAACTAATGAAAAACTGTTTTTT. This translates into CASSIDRKTATNEKLFF.

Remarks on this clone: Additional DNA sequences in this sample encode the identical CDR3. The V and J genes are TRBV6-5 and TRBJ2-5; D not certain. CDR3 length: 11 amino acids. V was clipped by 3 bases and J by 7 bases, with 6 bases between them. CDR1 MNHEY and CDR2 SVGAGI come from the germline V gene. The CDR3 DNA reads TGTGCCAGCAGTTATAGTGGGACCCAGTACTTC. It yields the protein CASSYSGTQYF.

The CDR3 nucleotides read TGTGCCAGCTCAGCTTCGATAGGCGGCACAGATACGCAGTATTTT. This translates into CASSASIGGTDTQYF. The chain has TRBV18 and TRBJ2-3, with D unresolved. Germline V CDR1 and CDR2: KGHSH, LQKENI. The CDR3 has 15 residues. V lost 5 bases to trimming and J lost 1 base, with 13 bases between them. Together with reference TRBV18 and TRBJ2-3, the CDR3 gives the full variable domain: NAGVMQNPRHLVRRRGQEARLRCSPMKGHSHVYWYRQLPEEGLKFMVYLQKENIIDESGMPKERFSAEFPKEGPSILRIQQVVRGDSAAYFCASSASIGGTDTQYFGPGTRLTVL.

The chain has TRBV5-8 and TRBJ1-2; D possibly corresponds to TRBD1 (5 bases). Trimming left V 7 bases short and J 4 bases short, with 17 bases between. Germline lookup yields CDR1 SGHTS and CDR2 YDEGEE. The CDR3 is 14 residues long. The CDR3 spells CASQLGRLLYGYTF. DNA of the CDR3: TGTGCCAGCCAACTGGGACGGCTACTCTATGGCTACACCTTC.

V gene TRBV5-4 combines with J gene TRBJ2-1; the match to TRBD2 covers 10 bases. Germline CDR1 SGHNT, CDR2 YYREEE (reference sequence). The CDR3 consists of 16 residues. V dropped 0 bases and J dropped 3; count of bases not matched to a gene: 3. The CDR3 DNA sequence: TGTGCCAGCAGCTTGGGGCTAGCGGGGGACTACAATGAGCAGTTCTTC. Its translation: CASSLGLAGDYNEQFF. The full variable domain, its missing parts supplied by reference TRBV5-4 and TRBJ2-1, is ETGVTQSPTHLIKTRGQQVTLRCSSQSGHNTVSWYQQALGQGPQFIFQYYREEENGRGNFPPRFSGLQFPNYSSELNVNALELDDSALYLCASSLGLAGDYNEQFFGPGTRLTVL.

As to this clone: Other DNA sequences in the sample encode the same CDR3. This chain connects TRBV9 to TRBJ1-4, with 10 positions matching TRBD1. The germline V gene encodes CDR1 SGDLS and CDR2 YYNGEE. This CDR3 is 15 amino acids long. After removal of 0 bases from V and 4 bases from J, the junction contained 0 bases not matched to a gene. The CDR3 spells CASSVGDRGNEKLFF. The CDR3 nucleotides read TGTGCCAGCAGCGTAGGGGACAGGGGTAATGAAAAACTGTTTTTT.

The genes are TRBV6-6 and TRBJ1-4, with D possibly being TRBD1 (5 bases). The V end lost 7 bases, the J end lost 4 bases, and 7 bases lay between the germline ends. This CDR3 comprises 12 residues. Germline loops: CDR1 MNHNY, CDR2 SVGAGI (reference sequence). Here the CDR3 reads CASTGHNEKLFF. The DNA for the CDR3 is TGTGCCAGCACAGGGCATAATGAAAAACTGTTTTTT.

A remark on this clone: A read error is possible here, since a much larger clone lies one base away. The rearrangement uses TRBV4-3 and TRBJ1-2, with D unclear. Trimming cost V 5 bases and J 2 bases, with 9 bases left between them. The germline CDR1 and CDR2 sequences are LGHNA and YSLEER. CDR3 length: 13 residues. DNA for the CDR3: TGCGCCAGCAGCTTGCAAGGGAACTATGGCTACACCTTC. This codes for CASSLQGNYGYTF.

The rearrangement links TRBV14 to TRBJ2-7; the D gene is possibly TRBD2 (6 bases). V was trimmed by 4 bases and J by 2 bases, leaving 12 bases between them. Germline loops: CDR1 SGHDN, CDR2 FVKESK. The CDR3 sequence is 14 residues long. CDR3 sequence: CASSPGLLAYEQYF. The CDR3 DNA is TGTGCCAGCAGCCCGGGACTTTTAGCCTACGAGCAGTACTTC.

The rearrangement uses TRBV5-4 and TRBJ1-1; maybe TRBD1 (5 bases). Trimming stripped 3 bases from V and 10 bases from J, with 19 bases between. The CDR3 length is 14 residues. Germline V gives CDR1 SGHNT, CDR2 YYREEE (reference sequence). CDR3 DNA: TGTGCCAGCAGCTCACAGGAATTCGGGCGAAGAGCTTTCTTT. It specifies CASSSQEFGRRAFF. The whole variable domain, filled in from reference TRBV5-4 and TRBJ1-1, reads ETGVTQSPTHLIKTRGQQVTLRCSSQSGHNTVSWYQQALGQGPQFIFQYYREEENGRGNFPPRFSGLQFPNYSSELNVNALELDDSALYLCASSSQEFGRRAFFGQGTRLTVV.

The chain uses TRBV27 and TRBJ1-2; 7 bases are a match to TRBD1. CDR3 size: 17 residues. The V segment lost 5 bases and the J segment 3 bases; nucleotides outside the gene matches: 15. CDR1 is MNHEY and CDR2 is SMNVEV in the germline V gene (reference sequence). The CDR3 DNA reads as TGTGCCAGCAGTGGGGGACAGTCCCCTATTTCGTACTATGGCTACACCTTC. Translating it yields CASSGGQSPISYYGYTF.

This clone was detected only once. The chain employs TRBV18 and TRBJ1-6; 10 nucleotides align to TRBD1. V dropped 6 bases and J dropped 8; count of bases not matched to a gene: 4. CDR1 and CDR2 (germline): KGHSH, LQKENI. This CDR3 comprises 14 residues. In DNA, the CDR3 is TGTGCCAGCTCCCGGGACAGGGGATATTCACCCCTCCACTTT. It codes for CASSRDRGYSPLHF.

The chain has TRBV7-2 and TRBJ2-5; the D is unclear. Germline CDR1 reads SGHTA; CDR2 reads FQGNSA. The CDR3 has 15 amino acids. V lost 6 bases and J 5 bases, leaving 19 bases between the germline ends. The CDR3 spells CASRISGNSGETQYF. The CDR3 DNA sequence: TGTGCCAGCAGGATTTCGGGCAATAGTGGGGAGACCCAGTACTTC. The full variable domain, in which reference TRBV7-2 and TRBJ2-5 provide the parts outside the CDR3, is GAGVSQSPSNKVTEKGKDVELRCDPISGHTALYWYRQSLGQGLEFLIYFQGNSAPDKSGLPSDRFSAERTGGSVSTLTIQRTQQEDSAVYLCASRISGNSGETQYFGPGTRLLVL.

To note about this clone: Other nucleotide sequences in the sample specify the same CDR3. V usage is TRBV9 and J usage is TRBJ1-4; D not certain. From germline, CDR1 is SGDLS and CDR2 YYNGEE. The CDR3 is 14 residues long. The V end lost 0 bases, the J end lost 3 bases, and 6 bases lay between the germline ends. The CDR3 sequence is CASSVGPANEKLFF. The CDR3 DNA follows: TGTGCCAGCAGCGTAGGCCCGGCTAATGAAAAACTGTTTTTT.

The CDR3: CATLAGEGDTQYF. CDR3 nucleotides: TGTGCCACCTTAGCGGGGGAGGGAGATACGCAGTATTTT. J is TRBJ2-3 and V is TRBV10-3; 9 bases agree with TRBD2. Germline-derived CDR1 and CDR2 are ENHRY and SYGVKD. This CDR3 region has 13 residues. V was pared by 10 bases and J by 5 bases, with 7 bases of the junction left unmatched.

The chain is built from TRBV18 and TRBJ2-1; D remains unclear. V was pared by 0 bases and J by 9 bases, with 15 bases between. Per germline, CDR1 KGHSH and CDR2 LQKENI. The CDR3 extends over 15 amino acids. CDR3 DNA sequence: TGTGCCAGCTCACCACCGAGTCGTGGCGGCCGTGAGCAGTTCTTC. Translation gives CASSPPSRGGREQFF.